One and the same sample provided the 24 T cell receptor beta chains below, sequenced in a study of cytomegalovirus exposure and HLA in healthy donors. PCR amplification relied on 60 Vbeta primers (plus 13 Jbeta primers). The protocol was immunoSEQ multiplex PCR, while the TCRdb copy is restricted to in-frame clones and leaves out a portion. The sample has 150,000 to 200,000 clones, around 81% seen once. Sample: PBMCs. These receptors were taken from a woman in her thirties or forties in good health and CMV-seronegative.

The chain is built from TRBV7-3 and TRBJ1-2; 10 nucleotides align to TRBD1. Germline-derived CDR1 and CDR2 are SGHTA and FQGTGA. This CDR3 region has 14 residues. V lost 5 bases and J lost 8; bases outside the gene matches: 8. CDR3 in amino acids: CASSRTGTGEGYTF. The CDR3 DNA reads TGTGCCAGCAGCCGAACAGGGACAGGGGAAGGCTACACCTTC.

The gene calls are TRBV5-1 and TRBJ1-1; D gene unclear. Germline CDR1 is SGHRS and CDR2 is YFSETQ. Trimming left V 5 bases short and J 0 bases short, with 5 bases between. CDR3 length: 12 residues. In DNA, the CDR3 is TGCGCCAGCAGACAGATGAACACTGAAGCTTTCTTT. The encoded protein is CASRQMNTEAFF.

This clone was seen more than once but under ten times. The rearrangement links TRBV6-1 to TRBJ1-1; tentatively, D is TRBD1 (5 bases). The germline V gene has CDR1 MNHNS and CDR2 SASEGT. The CDR3 spans 15 residues. V dropped 4 bases and J dropped 4 bases, with 16 bases sitting between them. The CDR3 here is CASSARQIEPTEAFF. The CDR3 coding sequence is TGTGCCAGCAGTGCCCGACAGATTGAACCCACTGAAGCTTTCTTT.

The chain combines TRBV7-8 with TRBJ1-4; D remains unclear. The CDR3 is 15 residues long. Germline loops: CDR1 SGHVS, CDR2 FQNEAQ. Deletions cut 5 bases from V and 0 bases from J, with 10 bases between. CDR3 sequence: CASSPGDATNEKLFF. DNA of the CDR3: TGTGCCAGCAGCCCCGGAGATGCAACTAATGAAAAACTGTTTTTT. Looking up the rest from reference TRBV7-8 and TRBJ1-4 gives the full variable domain: GAGVSQSPRYKVAKRGQDVALRCDPISGHVSLFWYQQALGQGPEFLTYFQNEAQLDKSGLPSDRFFAERPEGSVSTLKIQRTQQEDSAVYLCASSPGDATNEKLFFGSGTQLSVL.

The genes are TRBV6-5 and TRBJ2-1; D is perhaps TRBD1 (6 bases). Deletions cut 6 bases from V and 1 base from J, with 10 bases between. CDR1 and CDR2 (germline): MNHEY, SVGAGI. The CDR3 contains 14 residues. CDR3 sequence (DNA): TGTGCCAGCAGGCCAACAGGGTCCTACAATGAGCAGTTCTTC. It translates to CASRPTGSYNEQFF.

The chain has TRBV7-9 and TRBJ1-5, with unresolved D. Germline V gene lookup returns CDR1 SEHNR and CDR2 FQNEAQ (reference sequence). This CDR3 contains 13 residues. V shed 6 bases and J shed 4 bases, with 10 bases lying between them. CDR3 in DNA: TGTGCCAGCAGTCCACAGTTTAATCAGCCCCAGCATTTT. Its translation is CASSPQFNQPQHF.

The chain couples TRBV2 to TRBJ1-2; maybe TRBD1 (6 bases). V lost 7 bases, J lost 7 bases, and 16 bases lay in between. Germline CDR1 and CDR2: SNHLY and FYNNEI. There are 13 residues in the CDR3. The CDR3, as DNA: TGTGCCAGCATGACAGGAGAGGCAGTTGGCTACACCTTC. Translated: CASMTGEAVGYTF. Full variable domain (outside the CDR3, taken from reference TRBV2 and TRBJ1-2): EPEVTQTPSHQVTQMGQEVILRCVPISNHLYFYWYRQILGQKVEFLVSFYNNEISEKSEIFDDQFSVERPDGSNFTLKIRSTKLEDSAMYFCASMTGEAVGYTFGSGTRLTVV.

The chain uses TRBV5-4 and TRBJ1-2; D possibly corresponds to TRBD1 (6 bases). The germline V gene has CDR1 SGHNT and CDR2 YYREEE (reference sequence). CDR3 length: 14 amino acids. With 1 base removed from V and 3 bases from J, the gap between germline ends came to 10 bases. CDR3 in amino acids: CASSLRSGDYGYTF. CDR3 DNA: TGTGCCAGCAGCTTGCGGTCAGGGGACTATGGCTACACCTTC.

The genes are TRBV7-8 and TRBJ2-7; 9 bases are a match to TRBD2. The V gene end was trimmed by 1 base and the J gene end by 3 bases; junction bases not matched to a gene: 4. Germline-derived CDR1 and CDR2 are SGHVS and FQNEAQ. This CDR3 is built from 15 residues. The CDR3 reads CASSLGGGRGYEQYF. The CDR3 bases are TGTGCCAGCAGCTTAGGAGGCGGGAGGGGCTACGAGCAGTACTTC.

This chain links TRBV6-6 with TRBJ1-4, with D possibly matching TRBD1 (5 bases). Germline V gene lookup returns CDR1 MNHNY and CDR2 SVGAGI (reference sequence). This CDR3 region has 15 residues. Trimming pared 4 bases from V and 0 bases from J, leaving 9 bases between. For the CDR3, the DNA is TGTGCCAGCAGTTTCGCCAGGGCAACTAATGAAAAACTGTTTTTT. Translating it yields CASSFARATNEKLFF.

A remark on this clone: The sample carries other DNA sequences with the same CDR3. The chain uses TRBV5-1 and TRBJ2-3, with a tentative D call TRBD2 (5 bases). Trimming stripped 0 bases from V and 6 bases from J, with 5 bases between. The germline V gene has CDR1 SGHRS and CDR2 YFSETQ. This CDR3 is 12 amino acids long. The CDR3 DNA reads TGCGCCAGCAGCTTGGCGGGGGATACGCAGTATTTT. Translated: CASSLAGDTQYF.

The rearrangement links TRBV27 to TRBJ1-1; 7 bases map to TRBD1. The germline gives CDR1 MNHEY, CDR2 SMNVEV (reference sequence). Losses at the gene ends were 2 bases for V and 10 bases for J; bases not matched to a gene: 13. The CDR3 is 15 residues long. As DNA, the CDR3 is TGTGCCAGCAGTTTAGAACGGGGACAGAGGAGGGTAGCTTTCTTT. It yields the protein CASSLERGQRRVAFF.

CDR3 residues: CASSPIRELYEQYF. The CDR3 nucleotides are TGTGCCAGCTCACCTATCCGGGAACTATACGAGCAGTACTTC. V usage is TRBV18 and J usage is TRBJ2-7; D may be TRBD2 (5 bases). V was cut by 3 bases and J by 4 bases, with 13 bases left in between. Germline CDR1 reads KGHSH; CDR2 reads LQKENI. The CDR3 extends over 14 amino acids.

This clone was observed a handful of times. The V call is TRBV9, the J call TRBJ2-2; 7 nucleotides align to TRBD2. Germline CDR1 SGDLS, CDR2 YYNGEE. J was trimmed by 0 bases and V by 0 bases; bases with no gene match: 2. The CDR3 totals 16 residues. For the CDR3, the DNA is TGTGCCAGCAGCGTAGATCGGGGGGCGAACACCGGGGAGCTGTTTTTT. It codes for CASSVDRGANTGELFF.

Worth noting for this clone: Its ends do not fully match the called genes, so a read error is possible. The rearrangement uses TRBV11-3 and TRBJ1-2, with 7 bases that match TRBD1. Germline assignment: CDR1 SGHNT and CDR2 YENEEA. This CDR3 has 12 amino acids. CDR3 nucleotide sequence: TGTGCCAGCAGCTTATTACCGGGACAGCAATGTTTC. Translating it yields CASSLLPGQQCF.

The rearrangement links TRBV6-5 to TRBJ1-1, with a weak D call TRBD1 (6 bases). Germline CDR1 reads MNHEY; CDR2 reads SVGAGI. The CDR3 is 16 amino acids. The V end lost 2 bases, the J end lost 1 base, and 14 bases lay between the germline ends. The CDR3 DNA is TGTGCCAGCAGTTACACAGGGACGAGTTGGAACACTGAAGCTTTCTTT. This translates into CASSYTGTSWNTEAFF.

The chain couples TRBV4-1 to TRBJ2-5; 14 bases align to TRBD2. The CDR3 totals 16 residues. Germline values: CDR1 MGHRA, CDR2 YSYEKL. Germline trimming cut 3 bases from V and 4 bases from J; bases unmatched to any gene: 4. The CDR3 sequence is CASSHDGTSGRETQYF. CDR3 DNA sequence: TGCGCCAGCAGCCATGACGGGACTAGCGGGAGAGAGACCCAGTACTTC.

V usage is TRBV7-9 and J usage is TRBJ1-3, with D hard to call. The CDR3 extends over 13 amino acids. Germline V CDR1 and CDR2: SEHNR, FQNEAQ (reference sequence). The ends were cut back, 6 bases at V and 15 bases at J, with 21 bases in the middle. The CDR3 bases are TGTGCCAGCAGTCTCCTGGAGGGCCGGGTAGGATATTTT. Protein: CASSLLEGRVGYF.

The CDR3 region has the DNA TGTGCCAGCAGTTTGGGTCCAGGGGAGTATCAGCCCCAGCATTTT. It encodes CASSLGPGEYQPQHF. The chain carries TRBV28 and TRBJ1-5; D perhaps matches TRBD1 (6 bases). The germline V gene encodes CDR1 MDHEN and CDR2 SYDVKM. V lost 3 bases and J 5 bases, leaving 14 bases between the germline ends. This CDR3 has 15 amino acids.

This clone appeared a single time. Other DNA sequences in this specimen translate into the identical CDR3. The chain is built from TRBV5-1 and TRBJ2-6; perhaps TRBD1 as D (6 bases). CDR1 SGHRS and CDR2 YFSETQ come from the germline V gene. V lost 3 bases, J lost 0 bases, and 7 bases lay in between. CDR3 length equals 15 residues. The CDR3 reads CASSSRGSGANVLTF. CDR3 nucleotide sequence: TGCGCCAGCAGCTCCAGGGGCTCTGGGGCCAACGTCCTGACTTTC.

About this clone: It is unclear where the CDR3 begins or ends on the DNA, so no DNA is shown, and the CDR3 is as TCRdb lists it. V gene TRBV12-1 combines with J gene TRBJ2-7; the D call of TRBD1 is as the table states it, not checked on the DNA. TRBV12-1 is noted as a pseudogene. The CDR3 has 15 residues if both end residues are counted. The CDR3: CASSYWGQGAYEQYF.

A few counts support this clone. The gene calls are TRBV6-1 and TRBJ2-3; 8 nucleotides align to TRBD2. Looked up from germline, CDR1 is MNHNS and CDR2 is SASEGT. The CDR3 is 15 residues long. The V segment lost 2 bases and the J segment 7 bases; nucleotides outside the gene matches: 8. CDR3 amino acids: CASSERSGRTNTQYF. The DNA of the CDR3 is TGTGCCAGCAGTGAACGCAGCGGGAGAACGAATACGCAGTATTTT.

The chain couples TRBV19 to TRBJ1-2, with a possible D match to TRBD1 (5 bases). Looked up from germline, CDR1 is LNHDA and CDR2 is SQIVND (reference sequence). V dropped 7 bases and J dropped 8 bases, with 17 bases sitting between them. The CDR3 consists of 13 residues. CDR3 nucleotide sequence: TGTGCCAGTACCGAAGCAGGGCCTCGGGGCTACACCTTC. Translation gives CASTEAGPRGYTF.

This chain joins TRBV19 and TRBJ2-1; 7 nucleotides agree with TRBD2. The CDR3 covers 14 residues. Looked up from germline, CDR1 is LNHDA and CDR2 is SQIVND (reference sequence). With V trimmed by 6 bases and J by 10 bases, 12 bases remained unmatched. CDR3 coding DNA: TGTGCCAGTAGGCCGAGGGAGGGTCCCTTAGAGCAGTTCTTC. Translated, it gives CASRPREGPLEQFF.